This TCR beta chain was recorded in a study of Graves' ophthalmopathy and Graves' hyperthyroidism. Germline V gene sequence: CDR1 SGHDN, CDR2 FVKESK. V was trimmed by 0 bases and J by 5 bases, leaving 10 bases between them. This CDR3 has 14 residues. Amplification of the TCR beta CDR3 regions used RNA transcripts (as template). The first-round RT-PCR employed HTBI primers together with the Qiagen OneStep RT-PCR kit. A multiplex PCR was then performed as the second round. One entry per CDR3 protein, called by TCRdb with MiXCR from the multiplex PCR reads. The sample carries about 660,000 distinct CDR3 sequences, under 50% recorded once. Those donors who had ophthalmopathy presented with moderate-to-severe activity, a CAS of ≥3, a NOSPECS of ≥4 and a duration under 3 months. Patients were left out if they had other autoimmune diseases, uncontrolled infections, pregnancy or lactation. This clonotype has ten or more counts.

This TCR came from an adult man with Graves' ophthalmopathy. The chain combines TRBV14 with TRBJ2-5; D remains ambiguous. The sample taken for sequencing was peripheral blood. Here the CDR3 DNA reads TGTGCCAGCAGCCAAGACCCCCTGGAGGAGACCCAGTACTTC. It encodes CASSQDPLEETQYF.